These T cell receptor beta chains were read from a single sample in a study of control samples from healthy donors and cancer patients. Data came from immunoSEQ multiplex PCR; TCRdb stores just in-frame clones and leaves some out. The data contain around 90,000 clones, 70% to 90% of them singletons. The sequenced sample was blood. These TCRs come from a woman in her 40s in good health. Each CDR3 is given with its conserved first and last residue. Fields, in order: J gene, clone size, V gene, D gene, CDR3 DNA, CDR3 protein. D genes are given only for firm matches. The size field is filled for only some rows; it gives once, few, many or a size class.

>TRBJ1-1|once|TRBV7-3|-
TGTGCCAGCAGCTCCGACACCCTTTATACTGAAGCTTTCTTT
CASSSDTLYTEAFF
>TRBJ2-1|-|TRBV6-5|-
TGTGCCAGCAGTAAGACCGACAATGAGCAGTTCTTC
CASSKTDNEQFF
>TRBJ1-6|-|TRBV5-5|TRBD1
TGTGCCAGCAGCAAACAAGGGACAGGGAGTAATTCACCCCTCCACTTT
CASSKQGTGSNSPLHF
>TRBJ1-5|once|TRBV5-6|-
TGTGCCAGCAGCTTGTTACGGTATAGCAATCAGCCCCAGCATTTT
CASSLLRYSNQPQHF
>TRBJ1-5|once|TRBV2|-
TGTGCCAGCAGGGAAAGAGATGTCGGTCAGCCCCAGCATTTT
CASRERDVGQPQHF
>TRBJ1-2|-|TRBV5-1|-
TGCGCCAGCAGCTTTGACAGCCGCTCGGGCTACACCTTC
CASSFDSRSGYTF
>TRBJ2-1|once|TRBV15|TRBD1
TGTGCCACCAGCAGAGGCACAGGGGCCCCGAGGGACAATGAGCAGTTCTTC
CATSRGTGAPRDNEQFF
>TRBJ1-2|-|TRBV20-1|-
TGCAGTGCTGCTAGGGACTATGGCTACACCTTC
CSAARDYGYTF
>TRBJ1-1|-|TRBV5-1|-
TGCGCCAGCAGCCCAGGGGTGGGAACTGAAGCTTTCTTT
CASSPGVGTEAFF
>TRBJ1-1|-|TRBV30|-
TGTGCCTGGAACCCCGGAGGGACTGAAGCTTTCTTT
CAWNPGGTEAFF
>TRBJ2-2|-|TRBV25-1|TRBD1
TGTGCCAGCAGTGGCCGGACAGGGAAGCGGAACACCGGGGAGCTGTTTTTT
CASSGRTGKRNTGELFF
>TRBJ1-4|-|TRBV7-2|-
TGTGTCAGCACACACCATCCCATTTTTCAGGGGCCGAATGAAAAACTGTTTTTT
CVSTHHPIFQGPNEKLFF
>TRBJ1-5|few|TRBV6-2/TRBV6-3|-
TGTGCCAGCAGTTACTCGAATGACTTCTACCTAGACCATTTT
CASSYSNDFYLDHF
>TRBJ2-3|-|TRBV15|-
TGTGCCACCAGCAGAGGGTTTAGGGCCGGCACAGATACGCAGTATTTT
CATSRGFRAGTDTQYF
>TRBJ2-2|-|TRBV7-8|TRBD2
TGTGCCAGCCCAGCGGGGGGTAACACCGGGGAGCTGTTTTTT
CASPAGGNTGELFF
>TRBJ1-4|-|TRBV14|-
TGTGCCAGCAGCCCGACCCCGGGCTGGACAGCTAATGAAAAACTGTTTTTT
CASSPTPGWTANEKLFF
>TRBJ2-4|-|TRBV7-8|TRBD1
TGTGCCAGCAGCCCCAGGAGTGGGACAGGGAGGAACATTCAGTACTTC
CASSPRSGTGRNIQYF
>TRBJ2-7|-|TRBV15|TRBD1
TGTGCCACCAGCAGAGATTCTACAGGGGGCCAGGAGCAGTACTTC
CATSRDSTGGQEQYF
>TRBJ1-5|-|TRBV4-3|-
TGCGCCAGCAGCCAAGAGGTGGGTCGGGGGAGGAATCAGCCCCAGCATTTT
CASSQEVGRGRNQPQHF
>TRBJ1-3|-|TRBV10-3|-
TGTGCCATCAGTGAGTCCTCAGTAATCTCTGGAAACACCATATATTTT
CAISESSVISGNTIYF
>TRBJ1-5|-|TRBV24-1|TRBD1
TGTGCCACCAGTAATTCCCCGACAGGGGGAAATCAGCCCCAGCATTTT
CATSNSPTGGNQPQHF
>TRBJ1-2|-|TRBV18|TRBD1
TGTGCCAGCTCCCCGACAGGGAACTATGGCTACACCTTC
CASSPTGNYGYTF
>TRBJ1-2|-|TRBV6-5|TRBD1
TGTGCCAGTACGGGACAGAGCTATGGCTACACCTTC
CASTGQSYGYTF
>TRBJ1-6|-|TRBV4-3|-
TGCGCCAGCAGCCAAGAGACCGGCTATAATTCACCCCTCCACTTT
CASSQETGYNSPLHF
>TRBJ2-6|-|TRBV30|-
TGTGCCTGGAGTGGGCAGGGAAGGGCCAACGTCCTGACTTTC
CAWSGQGRANVLTF
>TRBJ2-3|-|TRBV4-3|-
TGCGCCAGCAGCTCAAGACGGGGGCTGACAGATACGCAGTATTTT
CASSSRRGLTDTQYF
>TRBJ2-7|-|TRBV29-1|TRBD2
TGCAGCGTCCCAAACGATAGCGGGGGATACGAGCAGTACTTC
CSVPNDSGGYEQYF
>TRBJ2-1|-|TRBV4-1|-
TGCGCCAGCAGCCAGGCGCCAAGCTCCTACAATGAGCAGTTCTTC
CASSQAPSSYNEQFF
>TRBJ1-5|many|TRBV19|-
TGTGCCAGTAGTTCGGAATGGGGTCAGCCCCAGCATTTT
CASSSEWGQPQHF
>TRBJ2-3|-|TRBV10-1|TRBD2
TGCGCCAGCAGTGGCGGGGGAACCTTAGATACGCAGTATTTT
CASSGGGTLDTQYF
>TRBJ1-5|-|TRBV3-1/TRBV3-2|TRBD1
TGTGCCAGCAGCCGACAGGGGGCCTACAATCAGCCCCAGCATTTT
CASSRQGAYNQPQHF
>TRBJ2-1|-|TRBV12-5|-
TGTGCTAGTGCCCACTTCAGTTACAATGAGCAGTTCTTC
CASAHFSYNEQFF
>TRBJ2-3|-|TRBV19|TRBD1
TGTGCCAGTAGTACCACGACAGGGCCAGATACGCAGTATTTT
CASSTTTGPDTQYF
>TRBJ2-2|-|TRBV5-6|TRBD1
TGTGCCAGCAGCTTAGTAACCGGGTTGACAGGGTCGAACACCGGGGAGCTGTTTTTT
CASSLVTGLTGSNTGELFF
>TRBJ2-7|-|TRBV7-8|-
TGTGCCAGCAGCTTACGAGCAACAGGGTACGAGCAGTACTTC
CASSLRATGYEQYF
>TRBJ2-2|-|TRBV24-1|-
TGTGCCACCAGCCCATCGGGGAAAGGCACCGGGGAGCTGTTTTTT
CATSPSGKGTGELFF
>TRBJ1-1|-|TRBV6-4|-
TGTGCCAGCAGTGAAACCGATGGGGGAACTGAAGCTTTCTTT
CASSETDGGTEAFF
>TRBJ1-2|-|TRBV20-1|-
TGCAGTGCTAGGAGACCAGACATACTGAAATTC
CSARRPDILKF
>TRBJ2-5|once|TRBV30|TRBD2
TGTGCCTGGAGTGCACTAGCGGGGGTAGAGACCCAGTACTTC
CAWSALAGVETQYF
>TRBJ1-2|-|TRBV6-5|-
TGTGCCAGCAGGGTGGACAGTAAGGGCTATGGCTACACCTTC
CASRVDSKGYGYTF
>TRBJ2-1|-|TRBV15|-
TGTGCCACCAGCAGAGAGCTAGCAACCTCCTACAATGAGCAGTTCTTC
CATSRELATSYNEQFF
>TRBJ1-3|-|TRBV7-9|-
TGTGCCAGCAGCTCCGGGTCCTCTGGAAACACCATATATTTT
CASSSGSSGNTIYF
>TRBJ2-2|-|TRBV7-3|-
TGTGCCAGCAGCTCCCCGGGGACCGGGGAGCTGTTTTTT
CASSSPGTGELFF
>TRBJ2-7|-|TRBV7-2|-
TGTGCCAGCAGCCCCGGGTGGGCGGACGAGCAGTACTTC
CASSPGWADEQYF
>TRBJ2-3|-|TRBV5-1|TRBD2
TGCGCCAGCAGCTCCGTGACTAGCGGGGTGGCAGATACGCAGTATTTT
CASSSVTSGVADTQYF
>TRBJ2-7|-|TRBV18|TRBD1
TGTGCCAGCTCACCACAGAGGGGACAGGGCTACGAGCAGTACTTC
CASSPQRGQGYEQYF
>TRBJ1-3|-|TRBV9|-
TGTGCCAGCAGCCCCCGACCGGGCGGAGGAGACACCATATATTTT
CASSPRPGGGDTIYF
>TRBJ1-1|few|TRBV29-1|-
TGCAGCGTTGTAACTACGGGCACTGAAGCTTTCTTT
CSVVTTGTEAFF
>TRBJ2-7|-|TRBV12-3/TRBV12-4|-
TGTGCCAGCAGTCCCGGTTTGGACGAGCAGTACTTC
CASSPGLDEQYF
>TRBJ2-7|-|TRBV6-5|TRBD2
TGTGCCAGCAGTCAACTAGCGTCCAACGGGGGGCAGTACTTC
CASSQLASNGGQYF
>TRBJ1-4|-|TRBV5-6|-
TGTGCCAGCACCCCGACAGATGGGGGAAAACTGTTTTTT
CASTPTDGGKLFF